The subject of this entry is one T cell receptor beta chain. This entry is derived from a study of T cells in tuberculosis. Study details: CD1B tetramers identified T cells specific for mycobacterial lipid GMM.

Germline trimming cut 2 bases from V and 4 bases from J; bases unmatched to any gene: 5. This CDR3 is 15 amino acids long. Germline V lookup: CDR1 WNHNN, CDR2 SYGVQD (reference sequence). Sorting used thawed, overnight-rested PBMC stained with anti-CD3, a viability dye and GMM-loaded CD1B tetramer. CD1B tetramers were loaded with Rhodococcus equi-derived C32 glucose monomycolate. About 100,000 tetramer-negative cells were sorted from each donor. Repertoires were generated with immunoSEQ multiplex PCR, while TCRdb's copy carries only in-frame clones and drops some. The data hold 60,000 or so clones, with approximately 80% observed a single time.

The origin of this receptor is an adult woman with latent tuberculosis. Sequenced input: CD1b-GMM tetramer-negative cells sorted from PBMCs. The rearrangement joins TRBV10-1 to TRBJ2-1, with 7 nucleotides matching TRBD2. The CDR3: CASSEGSGIYNEQFF. In DNA form, the CDR3 reads TGCGCCAGCAGTGAGGGAAGCGGGATTTACAATGAGCAGTTCTTC.